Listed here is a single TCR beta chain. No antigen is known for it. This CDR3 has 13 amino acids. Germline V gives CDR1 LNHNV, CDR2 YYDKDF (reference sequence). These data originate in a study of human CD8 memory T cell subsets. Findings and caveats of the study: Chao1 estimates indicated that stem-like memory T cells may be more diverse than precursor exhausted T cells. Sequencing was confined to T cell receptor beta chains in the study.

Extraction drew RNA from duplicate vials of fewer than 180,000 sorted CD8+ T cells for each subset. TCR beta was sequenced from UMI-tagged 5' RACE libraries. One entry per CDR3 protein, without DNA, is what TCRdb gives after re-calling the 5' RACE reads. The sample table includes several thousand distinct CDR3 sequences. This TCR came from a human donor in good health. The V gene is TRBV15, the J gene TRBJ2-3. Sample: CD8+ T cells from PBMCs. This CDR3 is CATSSGIFGAQYF.